Shown below are 22 T cell receptor beta chains from a single sample sequenced in a study of T-cell memory formation after mild COVID-19. TCRdb reprocessed the 5' RACE reads via MiXCR and lists one record per CDR3 protein. The repertoire consists of about 140,000 distinct CDR3 sequences, with more than 13% occurring once and the leading ten covering under 30%. Sequences were obtained from PBMCs or a T cell subset sorted from them (not recorded which). These receptors were taken from an adult woman who had mild COVID-19 (a few samples of this study predate the infection). Cell type and time point are not known.

This clonotype was found a few times. The V and J genes are TRBV4-3 and TRBJ2-3; D gene uncertain. The germline gives CDR1 LGHNA, CDR2 YSLEER. Trimming stripped 1 base from V and 2 bases from J, with 7 bases between. The CDR3 consists of 14 residues. CDR3 sequence (DNA): TGCGCCAGCAGCCAAGTCAGATTCACAGATACGCAGTATTTT. It translates to CASSQVRFTDTQYF.

The chain is built from TRBV6-5 and TRBJ2-3; tentatively, D is TRBD2 (6 bases). The V end lost 7 bases, the J end lost 3 bases, and 20 bases lay between the germline ends. The CDR3 is made up of 16 amino acids. CDR1 is MNHEY and CDR2 is SVGAGI in the germline V gene. CDR3 sequence: CASKSGTHKGTDTQYF. The CDR3 DNA follows: TGTGCCAGCAAATCCGGGACTCACAAGGGTACAGATACGCAGTATTTT.

This clonotype appeared a few times. The gene calls are TRBV6-5 and TRBJ2-1; 11 bases are shared with TRBD1. The ends lost 6 bases at V and 7 bases at J; junction bases unmatched: 8. Germline CDR1 and CDR2: MNHEY and SVGAGI. The CDR3 runs to 15 residues. CDR3 region: CASSPGTGGLNEQFF. DNA of the CDR3: TGTGCCAGCAGCCCCGGGACAGGGGGGTTGAATGAGCAGTTCTTC.

The sample holds a few counts of this clonotype. The chain uses TRBV19 and TRBJ2-5, with D perhaps matching TRBD1 (5 bases). The CDR3 spans 15 residues. V was pared by 3 bases and J by 2 bases, with 13 bases between. Germline loops: CDR1 LNHDA, CDR2 SQIVND (reference sequence). CDR3 in DNA: TGTGCCAGTAGTATGCGGTTGACAGTACAAGAGACCCAGTACTTC. It encodes CASSMRLTVQETQYF.

This clonotype was observed at least ten times. In nucleotides, the CDR3 is TGCGCCAGCAGCTCTCGAGACTACAATGAGCAGTTCTTC. Protein product: CASSSRDYNEQFF. The rearrangement uses TRBV5-1 and TRBJ2-1, with D unclear. The V end lost 3 bases, the J end lost 3 bases, and 7 bases lay between the germline ends. Germline assignment: CDR1 SGHRS and CDR2 YFSETQ. This CDR3 contains 13 residues. Using reference TRBV5-1 and TRBJ2-1 for the parts outside the CDR3, the full variable domain is KAGVTQTPRYLIKTRGQQVTLSCSPISGHRSVSWYQQTPGQGLQFLFEYFSETQRNKGNFPGRFSGRQFSNSRSEMNVSTLELGDSALYLCASSSRDYNEQFFGPGTRLTVL.

This clonotype was recorded many times. The V gene is TRBV12-3 or TRBV12-4, the J gene TRBJ2-5; possible D gene TRBD2, 6 bases. CDR3 length: 13 residues. Trimming shortened V by 3 bases and J by 5 bases, and 10 bases separated the two germline ends. The CDR3 sequence: CASSFGGRETQYF. CDR3 DNA: TGTGCCAGCAGTTTTGGAGGGCGCGAGACCCAGTACTTC.

This clonotype was seen many times. V and J are TRBV12-3 or TRBV12-4 and TRBJ2-1; no reliable D call. CDR3 size: 17 residues. V was clipped by 3 bases and J by 4 bases, with 19 bases between them. This CDR3 reads CASSFYTGRSEYNEQFF. Here the CDR3 DNA reads TGTGCCAGCAGTTTCTATACCGGAAGATCCGAGTACAATGAGCAGTTCTTC.

The chain uses TRBV7-9 and TRBJ1-1; D gene uncertain. This CDR3 has 14 amino acids. Trimming removed 4 bases from V and 2 bases from J, with 11 bases in between. CDR1 is SEHNR and CDR2 is FQNEAQ in the germline V gene (reference sequence). This chain's CDR3 is CASSSTGSNTEAFF. The CDR3 DNA reads TGTGCCAGCAGCTCTACTGGATCTAACACTGAAGCTTTCTTT.

This clonotype was recorded a few times. The rearrangement joins TRBV7-8 to TRBJ2-5; 8 bases are shared with TRBD2. Germline CDR1 SGHVS, CDR2 FQNEAQ. The length of the CDR3 is 17 residues. With 1 base clipped from V and 1 base from J, the junction kept 8 bases outside the gene matches. This CDR3 is CASSLVPGGGSQETQYF. CDR3 DNA: TGTGCCAGCAGCTTAGTTCCGGGGGGGGGTTCCCAAGAGACCCAGTACTTC.

This clonotype was detected only a few times. The chain combines TRBV12-3 or TRBV12-4 with TRBJ1-1; TRBD1 aligns across 9 bases. J gave up 3 bases and V 3 bases, and 14 bases lay outside the gene matches. This CDR3 region has 18 residues. Here the CDR3 reads CASSFELRDRVYDTEAFF. The CDR3 nucleotides are TGTGCCAGCAGTTTTGAACTCCGGGACAGGGTTTACGACACTGAAGCTTTCTTT.

The rearrangement joins TRBV7-6 to TRBJ2-1; TRBD1 or TRBD2 may be the D gene (5 bases each). Trimming took 0 bases from V and 7 from J, leaving 10 bases between them. The length of the CDR3 is 14 residues. Germline CDR1 and CDR2: SGHVS and FNYEAQ. CDR3 sequence: CASSLAHEGNEQFF. CDR3 sequence (DNA): TGTGCCAGCAGCTTAGCGCACGAGGGGAATGAGCAGTTCTTC.

The table lists this clonotype with a few counts. V gene TRBV9 combines with J gene TRBJ2-7, with 9 bases that match TRBD2. V trimming: 1 base; J trimming: 0 bases; junction bases outside the gene matches: 2. Germline V gene sequence: CDR1 SGDLS, CDR2 YYNGEE. This CDR3 is built from 15 residues. As DNA, the CDR3 is TGTGCCAGCAGCGTACAGACTAGCGGCTCCTACGAGCAGTACTTC. Amino acids: CASSVQTSGSYEQYF.

The chain employs TRBV15 and TRBJ2-7; D may be TRBD1 or TRBD2 (5 bases each). This CDR3 has 14 residues. Germline V CDR1 and CDR2: LNHNV, YYDKDF (reference sequence). The V end lost 4 bases, the J end lost 0 bases, and 10 bases lay between the germline ends. In DNA, the CDR3 is TGTGCCACCAGCAACCGGGACGCCTCCTACGAGCAGTACTTC. As protein: CATSNRDASYEQYF.

This clonotype was seen more than once but under ten times. The chain is built from TRBV9 and TRBJ2-1; 9 bases agree with TRBD1. From germline, CDR1 is SGDLS and CDR2 YYNGEE. This CDR3 is built from 14 residues. Germline trimming cut 0 bases from V and 7 bases from J; bases unmatched to any gene: 2. CDR3 DNA sequence: TGTGCCAGCAGCGTAGGAGGACAGGGGAATGAGCAGTTCTTC. Translated, it gives CASSVGGQGNEQFF.

This clonotype was counted only a few times. The V gene is TRBV27, the J gene TRBJ2-7; no reliable D call. CDR1 and CDR2 (germline): MNHEY, SMNVEV (reference sequence). Trimming pared 2 bases from V and 0 bases from J, leaving 8 bases between. This CDR3 has 14 residues. This chain's CDR3 is CASSLSSSSYEQYF. The CDR3, as DNA: TGTGCCAGCAGTTTAAGTTCTAGCTCCTACGAGCAGTACTTC.

In its sample, this clonotype was seen a few times. The J gene is TRBJ1-1, the V gene TRBV20-1, with a possible D match to TRBD1 (6 bases). The CDR3 covers 13 residues. Germline CDR1 DFQATT, CDR2 SNEGSKA (reference sequence). Trimming pared 6 bases from V and 0 bases from J, leaving 11 bases between. The CDR3 sequence is CSAPTGMNTEAFF. The CDR3 nucleotides read TGCAGTGCCCCCACAGGGATGAACACTGAAGCTTTCTTT.

The rearrangement uses TRBV5-6 and TRBJ1-2; the D gene is possibly TRBD1 (5 bases). The germline CDR1 and CDR2 sequences are SGHDT and YYEEEE. V gave up 0 bases and J gave up 2 bases, with 17 bases separating them. The CDR3 consists of 17 residues. CDR3: CASSLVLQAAGNYGYTF. Written as DNA, the CDR3 is TGTGCCAGCAGCTTGGTTTTACAGGCCGCGGGAAACTATGGCTACACCTTC.

This clonotype showed up many times. This chain links TRBV19 with TRBJ1-1, with D hard to call. CDR1 is LNHDA and CDR2 is SQIVND in the germline V gene (reference sequence). Trimming shortened V by 5 bases and J by 6 bases, and 16 bases separated the two germline ends. The CDR3 runs 14 residues. The CDR3: CASSVASGVPEAFF. The CDR3 nucleotides read TGTGCCAGTAGTGTGGCCTCGGGTGTTCCTGAAGCTTTCTTT.

Worth noting for this clonotype: Compared with germline, one end of the junction differs, possibly owing to a read error. This sequence joins TRBV9 and TRBJ2-2; weak D call: TRBD1 (6 bases). Germline V CDR1 and CDR2: SGDLS, YYNGEE. The CDR3 consists of 18 residues. The DNA of the CDR3 is TGTGCCAGCAGCGTAGCCCGACAGGCCAAAGCGAACACCGGGGAGCTGTTGTTT. Its translation is CASSVARQAKANTGELLF.

This clonotype has just a few counts. The CDR3 region is CASSWPGTTNTGELFF. The CDR3, as DNA: TGTGCCAGCAGCTGGCCCGGGACAACGAACACCGGGGAGCTGTTTTTT. The V gene is TRBV7-9, the J gene TRBJ2-2, with a tentative D call TRBD1 (6 bases). Trimming cost V 4 bases and J 0 bases, with 12 bases left between them. CDR3 length: 16 amino acids. Germline CDR1 and CDR2: SEHNR and FQNEAQ (reference sequence).

This rearrangement joins TRBV27 to TRBJ1-6, with TRBD1 matching over 8 bases. The CDR3 is made up of 16 amino acids. Germline CDR1 MNHEY, CDR2 SMNVEV (reference sequence). With 5 bases clipped from V and 8 bases from J, the junction kept 11 bases outside the gene matches. The chain's CDR3 is CASSLRTGLTDSPLHF. CDR3 nucleotide sequence: TGTGCCAGCAGTCTACGGACAGGGCTCACGGATTCACCCCTCCACTTT.

The J gene is TRBJ1-5, the V gene TRBV10-3; 8 bases match TRBD1. Germline-derived CDR1 and CDR2 are ENHRY and SYGVKD. The CDR3 totals 14 residues. V shed 2 bases and J 9 bases; nucleotides not matched to a gene: 6. The DNA of the CDR3 is TGTGCCATCAGTGAGGGACAGGGAGAAGGGCCCCAGCATTTT. This encodes CAISEGQGEGPQHF.